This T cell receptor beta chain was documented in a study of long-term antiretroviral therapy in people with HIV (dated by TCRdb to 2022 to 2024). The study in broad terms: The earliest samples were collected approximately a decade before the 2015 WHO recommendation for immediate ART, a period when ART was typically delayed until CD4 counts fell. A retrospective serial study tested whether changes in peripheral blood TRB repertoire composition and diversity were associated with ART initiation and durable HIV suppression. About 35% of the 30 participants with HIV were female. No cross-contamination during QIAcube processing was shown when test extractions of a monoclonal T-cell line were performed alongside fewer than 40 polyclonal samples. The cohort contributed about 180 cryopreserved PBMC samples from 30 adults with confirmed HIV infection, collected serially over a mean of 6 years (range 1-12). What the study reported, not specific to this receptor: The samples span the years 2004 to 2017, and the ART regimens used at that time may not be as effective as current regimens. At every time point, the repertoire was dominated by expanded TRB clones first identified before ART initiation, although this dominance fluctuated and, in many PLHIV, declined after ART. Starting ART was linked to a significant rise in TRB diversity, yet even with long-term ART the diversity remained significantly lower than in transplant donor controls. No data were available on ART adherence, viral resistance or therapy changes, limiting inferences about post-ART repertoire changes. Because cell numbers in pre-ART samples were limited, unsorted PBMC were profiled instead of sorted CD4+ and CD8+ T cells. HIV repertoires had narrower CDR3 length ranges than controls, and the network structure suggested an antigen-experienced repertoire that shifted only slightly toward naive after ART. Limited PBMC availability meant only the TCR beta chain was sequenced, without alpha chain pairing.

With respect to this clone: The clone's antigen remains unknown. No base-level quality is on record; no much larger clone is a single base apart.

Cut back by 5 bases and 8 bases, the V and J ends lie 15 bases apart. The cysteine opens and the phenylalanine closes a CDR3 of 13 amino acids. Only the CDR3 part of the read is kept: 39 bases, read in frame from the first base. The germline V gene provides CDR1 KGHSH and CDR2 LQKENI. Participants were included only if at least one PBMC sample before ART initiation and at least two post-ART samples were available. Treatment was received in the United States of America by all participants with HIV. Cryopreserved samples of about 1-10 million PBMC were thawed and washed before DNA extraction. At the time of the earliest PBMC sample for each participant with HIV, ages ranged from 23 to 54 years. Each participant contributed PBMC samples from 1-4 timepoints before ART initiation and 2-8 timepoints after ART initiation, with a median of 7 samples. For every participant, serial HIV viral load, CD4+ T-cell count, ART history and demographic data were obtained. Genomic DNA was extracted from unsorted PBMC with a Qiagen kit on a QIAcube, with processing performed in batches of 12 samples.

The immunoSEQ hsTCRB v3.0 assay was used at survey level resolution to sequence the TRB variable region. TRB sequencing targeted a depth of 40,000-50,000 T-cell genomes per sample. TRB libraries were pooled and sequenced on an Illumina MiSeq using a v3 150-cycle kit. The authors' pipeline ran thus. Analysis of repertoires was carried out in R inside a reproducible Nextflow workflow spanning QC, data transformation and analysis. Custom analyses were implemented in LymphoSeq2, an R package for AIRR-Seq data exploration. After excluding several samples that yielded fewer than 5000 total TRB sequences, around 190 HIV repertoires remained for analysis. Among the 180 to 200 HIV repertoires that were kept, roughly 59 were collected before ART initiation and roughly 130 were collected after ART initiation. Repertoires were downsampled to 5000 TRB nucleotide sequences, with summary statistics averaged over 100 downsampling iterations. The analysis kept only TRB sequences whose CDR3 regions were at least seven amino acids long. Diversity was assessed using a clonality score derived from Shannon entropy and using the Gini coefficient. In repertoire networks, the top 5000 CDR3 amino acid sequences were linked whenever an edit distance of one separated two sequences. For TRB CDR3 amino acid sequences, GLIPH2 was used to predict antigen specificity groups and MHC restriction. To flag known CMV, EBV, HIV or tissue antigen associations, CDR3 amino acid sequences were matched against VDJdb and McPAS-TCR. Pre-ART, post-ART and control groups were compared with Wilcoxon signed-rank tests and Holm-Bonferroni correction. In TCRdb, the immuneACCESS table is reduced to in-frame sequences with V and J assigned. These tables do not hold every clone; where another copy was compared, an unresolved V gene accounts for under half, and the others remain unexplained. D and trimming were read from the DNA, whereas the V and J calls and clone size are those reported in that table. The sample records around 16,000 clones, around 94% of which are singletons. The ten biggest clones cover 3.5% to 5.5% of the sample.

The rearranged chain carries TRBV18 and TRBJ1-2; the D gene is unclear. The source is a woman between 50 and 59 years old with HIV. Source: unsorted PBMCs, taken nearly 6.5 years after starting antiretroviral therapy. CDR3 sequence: CASSDAAFVGYTF. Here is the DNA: TGTGCCAGCTCAGATGCAGCCTTTGTGGGCTACACCTTC.